This record covers a single T cell receptor beta chain. It lacks a known antigen. Base-call qualities are not available, and no considerably larger clone is one nucleotide away. Sequences MDHEN (CDR1) and SYDVKM (CDR2) are obtained from the germline V gene. The V and J ends are trimmed by 6 bases and 5 bases, leaving 13 bases between them. Measured from the cysteine to the phenylalanine, the CDR3 is 13 residues long. The retained sequence is limited to the CDR3, 39 bases, with the frame set at the first base. These data originate in a study of cytomegalovirus exposure and HLA in healthy donors (dated by TCRdb to about 2017). Turning to the overall study: According to an earlier analysis of a few hundred of the donors, some 180 million T cells yielded 117 million unique TCR beta sequences and roughly 280 Gb of sequence data. An early release that covered 500 to 800 HLA-typed donors contained about 300 gigabases of sequencing data and some 87 million unique TCR sequences. Of the roughly 400 genotyped donors, about 84% fell in the genetic ancestry cluster associated with self-reported Caucasian donors. The study was designed to test whether signatures of past pathogen exposure could be identified by cataloging public T cell receptors. The T cell repertoires of 700 or so subjects were profiled by immunosequencing and related to cytomegalovirus serostatus. In addition to the first cohort of 666 subjects, a separate validation cohort of approximately 110 different subjects was used. To predict cytomegalovirus infection status, the study brought together high-throughput TCR immunosequencing, statistical association of individual TCRs with disease status, and machine learning. To study patterns of TCR occurrence, a later analysis re-analyzed previously published TCR beta repertoires from several hundred donors and added high-resolution HLA genotyping. The later analysis used no new phenotypic data to find candidate immune exposures, relying instead on TCR beta sequences and their occurrence across donors. To decide whether each TCR beta V gene segment behaved as functional or pseudogenic, an earlier analysis of some 600 of the donors relied on high-throughput TCR beta sequencing. Alongside the repertoire data, information on donor age, sex, ethnicity and CMV serostatus was compiled. A later genetic analysis took genome-wide SNP genotypes for about 55% of the 666 donors and used that subset as a discovery cohort. All discovery cohort repertoires had been generated on a single sequencing platform. Class I and class II HLA loci were covered by the typing at four-digit resolution. Typing coverage differed by locus: A, B, C, DRB1 and DQB1 were typed in about 620-640 donors, DQA1 in about 550, DPA1 in roughly 590, and DPB1 in roughly 470. Several DR-DQ haplotypes were treated as single units for association and clustering because of strong linkage in the cohort. Among about 360 genotyped donors of the cohort, an average of about 240,000 unique TCR beta nucleotide sequences were sequenced per donor, roughly 20% of them non-productive.

The cohort consisted of some 670 healthy bone marrow donors. Cohort members were all nominally healthy when sampled, although unrecorded immune exposures were likely present. The donor tested CMV seronegative and was one of the 352 seronegative cohort members. A peripheral blood sample was collected from each donor, and TCR beta sequencing was performed on peripheral blood mononuclear cells. The Qiagen DNeasy Blood Extraction Kit was used to extract genomic DNA from the blood cell samples. The receptor library was made with the immunoSEQ multiplex PCR assay. The multiplex PCR relied on a mix of 60 forward primers for TCR Vbeta segments and 13 reverse primers for TCR Jbeta segments. Amplification of the CDR3 region of rearranged TCR beta genes was performed with a multiplex PCR assay on genomic DNA. The Illumina HiSeq System was used to sequence the amplified TCR beta libraries as 87-base-pair reads. On the study's bioinformatics: In a later analysis, tens of millions of unique TCR beta chains were counted across the 690 or so repertoires, and roughly 10 million of these chains were shared by at least two donors. A nearest-neighbor algorithm error-corrected the raw reads and collapsed the reads into unique sequences, merging closely related sequences to remove PCR and sequencing errors. To assign V, D and J gene segments, CDR3 sequences were aligned to IMGT reference sequences. For a sequence to be retained, a match of at least six nucleotides to both a V gene segment and a J gene segment was required. Rearrangements were called productive when the CDR3 lacked stop codons and stayed in frame with V and J; all others were non-productive. Following IMGT convention, CDR3 was defined as the stretch from the second conserved V-encoded cysteine up to the conserved J-encoded phenylalanine. The earlier analysis of about 570 of the donors excluded any sequence lacking an unambiguous match to a single V gene segment. In an earlier analysis of around 590 of the donors, a V segment was called functional when productive rearrangements were above 56.7%, and segregating when the standard deviation between donors exceeded 5%. A statistical classification framework was developed to diagnose cytomegalovirus status using the catalog of TCR beta chain sequences. In a later analysis, V and J genes were assigned by comparing TCR nucleotide sequences against IMGT/GENE-DB human TR gene sequences. Using the TCRdist pipeline, a later analysis assigned CDR3 sequences along with most-parsimonious VDJ recombination scenarios. In a later analysis, each TCR beta chain was defined by its CDR3 amino acid sequence together with its V-gene family, and reads lacking a unique V-gene family were excluded. In a later analysis, fewer than 600 highly shared, low-generation-probability nucleotide sequences were removed to address suspected cross-contamination and a sequencing artifact. For each public chain, a later analysis derived a clonal expansion index from normalized ranks of inferred template counts within each repertoire. Generation probabilities in a later analysis came from a VDJ recombination model fitted to out-of-frame rearrangements, and those results were checked against IGoR. A later analysis scored TCR-TCR, TCR-HLA and TCR-CMV co-occurrence with hypergeometric tests, applying a repertoire-size bias correction to TCR pairs. False discovery rates were estimated in a later analysis by permuting HLA or CMV assignments 20 times. In a later analysis, co-occurring TCRs were grouped with DBSCAN, and TCRdist sequence similarity was added when clustering was performed within HLA-allele-positive subsets. Repertoires with fewer than 30,000 or more than 120,000 public chains were left out of co-occurrence clustering, as were about five repertoires with anomalous nucleotide sharing. In TCRdb, the immuneACCESS table is reduced to in-frame sequences with V and J assigned. These tables do not hold every clone; where another copy was compared, an unresolved V gene accounts for under half, and the others remain unexplained. The V and J calls and the clone size are those of that table, but D and trimming were determined from the DNA. In all, the sample holds 72,000 or so clones, and around 61% of those were seen once. Together, the top ten hold 3% of the sample.

Results and caveats for the whole study, not just this receptor: The only immune exposure information available for the cohort was CMV serostatus. A further reported finding was that TCR beta sequences accurately predicted the HLA-A and HLA-B alleles for most subjects in the first cohort. Linkage disequilibrium might explain the correlated functional status among segregating V segments, but an unknown experimental factor could not be ruled out. Sequencing depth was assumed to be roughly uniform across donors in the presence/absence analyses, though that assumption may not hold. A later analysis reported that several top co-occurrence clusters appeared linked to parvovirus B19, influenza, CMV and Epstein-Barr virus. Strong co-occurrence of HLA alleles, especially DR and DQ, made assigning TCR associations to individual alleles difficult. The earlier analysis of about 600 of the donors excluded about 16 rarely observed V segments, including chromosome 9 orphons, because counts were too low. Most CMV-associated TCR beta chains appeared to be HLA-restricted in a later analysis, and the HLA associations seemed to be driven largely by CMV exposure. Specific HLA alleles were associated with 15,000 to 20,000 TCR beta sequences at a false discovery rate of 0.05 in a later analysis. Three of the identified cytomegalovirus-associated TCR beta chains were confirmed in vitro to be specific for cytomegalovirus antigens. Most TCR sequences were observed very rarely across donors, whereas some public TCRs were present in many individuals. The classifier was reported to diagnose cytomegalovirus status with high specificity and sensitivity in both the original and validation cohorts. Because HLA typing was missing for some donors at each locus, association tests included only the typed subset. In a later analysis, HLA-associated TCR beta chains were found to be more clonally expanded and to have lower generation probabilities than equally common non-associated chains. A cluster of highly shared sequence variants was judged likely to be a technical artifact of the sequencing pipeline. In an earlier analysis of 587 of the donors, most TCR beta V segments appeared in productive rearrangements about 87% or about 30% of the time, broadly matching IMGT annotations. In a later analysis, TCR association rates were found to vary across HLA loci, with the most associated TCRs seen for DRB1 alleles and the fewest for HLA-C alleles. Compared with the approximately 710-donor mean, donors in an Asian-associated ancestry cluster had fewer N-insertions in productive TCRs, according to a later genetic analysis. The cohort was sequenced for TCR beta chains only, and without alpha or paired-chain data the features that could be detected were limited. Some IMGT-functional V segments, including TRBV6-2 and TRBV6-3, could not be told apart with the 87-base-pair reads, so those segments were excluded. According to the authors, the approach could potentially be generalized to other disease states and immunological phenotypes. The study listed approximately 150 TCR beta chains as associated with cytomegalovirus. An association between a missense DCLRE1C variant and V-gene and J-gene trimming of TCR beta chains was found in a later genetic analysis and replicated in an independent cohort.

This sequence originates from a woman aged 45 to 65 in good health and CMV-seronegative. This chain joins TRBV28 to TRBJ1-2, with no reliable assignment of the D segment. Sequencing was carried out using PBMCs. The sequenced DNA: TGTGCCAGCAGCCCCGGACGGGATTATGGCTACACCTTC. Translated, it gives CASSPGRDYGYTF.